The entry below describes one T cell receptor beta chain. This entry comes from a study of blood T cell repertoires in COVID-19. Deletions cut 4 bases from V and 5 bases from J, with 15 bases between. The CDR3 consists of 14 residues. The germline CDR1 and CDR2 sequences are SGDLS and YYNGEE. The repertoire was sequenced with immunoSEQ multiplex PCR; TCRdb's copy has only in-frame clones and lacks some. The table has some 260,000 clones, 88% seen once. Material: peripheral blood. The chain couples TRBV9 to TRBJ2-5; tentative D call: TRBD2 (6 bases). This TCR derives from a woman in her thirties or forties who had recovered from COVID-19. DNA of the CDR3: TGTGCCAGCAGCCCCCCCGGGGGAGTGGAGACCCAGTACTTC. Translated, it gives CASSPPGGVETQYF.